Following are 3 T cell receptor beta chains from one sample sequenced in a study of T cells in Graves' hyperthyroidism and ophthalmopathy. The TCR beta CDR3 regions underwent amplification using RNA transcripts as the source. In the first-round RT-PCR of the TCR CDR3, the HTBI primer set was used. In TCRdb, the multiplex PCR reads were re-called with MiXCR into one record per CDR3 protein. Of approximately 410,000 distinct CDR3 sequences in the sample, roughly 13% were seen once. The sequenced sample consisted of blood. The receptors derive from a woman under 30 with Graves' hyperthyroidism.

This clonotype appeared a few times. The V and J genes are TRBV10-3 and TRBJ2-7, with 9 bases fitting TRBD2. V trimming: 6 bases; J trimming: 0 bases; junction bases outside the gene matches: 3. The germline CDR1 and CDR2 sequences are ENHRY and SYGVKD. The length of the CDR3 is 14 residues. CDR3 DNA sequence: TGTGCCATCAGACGACTAGCGGACTCCTACGAGCAGTACTTC. Amino acids: CAIRRLADSYEQYF.

This rearrangement joins TRBV7-9 to TRBJ2-2; TRBD2 agrees at 16 bases. CDR3 length: 20 amino acids. Germline V lookup: CDR1 SEHNR, CDR2 FQNEAQ (reference sequence). With V trimmed by 5 bases and J by 6 bases, 15 bases remained unmatched. The CDR3 coding sequence is TGTGCCAGCAGCACCGGACAGGGGGGACTAGCGGGAGGGCCCTCCGGGGAGCTGTTTTTT. Its protein is CASSTGQGGLAGGPSGELFF.

The table lists this clonotype with a few counts. The chain is built from TRBV9 and TRBJ2-7; 9 bases fit TRBD1. The CDR3 length is 15 residues. The junction had 7 bases not matched to a gene; V was cut back by 0 bases and J by 6 bases. Germline V CDR1 and CDR2: SGDLS, YYNGEE. The CDR3 sequence: CASSVGDRVLSEQYF. The CDR3 nucleotides are TGTGCCAGCAGCGTAGGGGACAGGGTGCTCAGCGAGCAGTACTTC.